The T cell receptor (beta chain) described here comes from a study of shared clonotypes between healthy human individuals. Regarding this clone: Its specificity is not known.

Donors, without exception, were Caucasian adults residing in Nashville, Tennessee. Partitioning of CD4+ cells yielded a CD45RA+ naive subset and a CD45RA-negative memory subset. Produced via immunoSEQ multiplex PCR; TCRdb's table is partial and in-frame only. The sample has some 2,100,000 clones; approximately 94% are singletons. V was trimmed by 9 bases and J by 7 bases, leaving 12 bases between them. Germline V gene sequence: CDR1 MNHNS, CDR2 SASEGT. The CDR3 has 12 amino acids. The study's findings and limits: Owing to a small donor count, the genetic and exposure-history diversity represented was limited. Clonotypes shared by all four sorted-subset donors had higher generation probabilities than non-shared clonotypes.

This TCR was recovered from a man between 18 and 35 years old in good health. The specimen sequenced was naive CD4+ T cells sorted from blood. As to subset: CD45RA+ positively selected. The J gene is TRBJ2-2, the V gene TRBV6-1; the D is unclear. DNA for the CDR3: TGTGCCAGTGGGGAAAAGGACGGGGAGCTGTTTTTT. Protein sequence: CASGEKDGELFF.